This passage covers 23 T cell receptor beta chains from one sample sequenced in a study of blood T cell repertoires in COVID-19. Profiled with immunoSEQ multiplex PCR; TCRdb holds only in-frame clones, not every one. The sample carries about 430,000 clones, approximately 91% recorded once. The source material was PBMCs or T cells enriched from blood (not recorded which). Receptors were obtained from a woman younger than 30 who had been exposed to COVID-19.

The gene calls are TRBV7-2 and TRBJ1-1, with D uncertain. Trimming shortened V by 1 base and J by 10 bases, and 25 bases separated the two germline ends. CDR1 is SGHTA and CDR2 is FQGNSA in the germline V gene. This CDR3 region has 17 residues. The CDR3 DNA reads as TGTGCCAGCAGCTTAGTAGGCCCCGGGTCGGGGTTAGACTTAGCTTTCTTT. Translation gives CASSLVGPGSGLDLAFF.

The V and J genes are TRBV6-5 and TRBJ1-6, with a possible D match to TRBD1 (6 bases). Germline lookup yields CDR1 MNHEY and CDR2 SVGAGI. V lost 7 bases and J 4 bases, leaving 14 bases between the germline ends. CDR3 length: 15 amino acids. The CDR3 sequence is CASTTHREYNSPLHF. DNA for the CDR3: TGTGCCAGCACCACGCACAGGGAGTATAATTCACCCCTCCACTTT.

The gene calls are TRBV4-2 and TRBJ2-7; 8 nucleotides line up with TRBD2. The CDR3 extends over 15 amino acids. CDR1 is LGHNA, CDR2 YNFKEQ, per germline. The trim removed 0 bases at V and 3 bases at J, leaving 4 bases unmatched. In nucleotides, the CDR3 is TGTGCCAGCAGCCAAGATTGGAGCGGGAGCTACGAGCAGTACTTC. Protein: CASSQDWSGSYEQYF.

The genes are TRBV9 and TRBJ2-5; a weak D match, TRBD2 (7 bases). V was pared by 0 bases and J by 2 bases, with 26 bases between. The V gene's germline CDR1 is SGDLS and CDR2 YYNGEE. The CDR3 sequence is 20 residues long. CDR3 nucleotides: TGTGCCAGCAGCGTAGCCGCTAGGGGAGGGGGAGCAGGGGCTCAAGAGACCCAGTACTTC. Translation: CASSVAARGGGAGAQETQYF.

The gene calls are TRBV24-1 and TRBJ2-1; D might be TRBD1 (6 bases). This CDR3 comprises 15 residues. Trimming stripped 0 bases from V and 8 bases from J, with 13 bases between. Germline V lookup: CDR1 KGHDR, CDR2 SFDVKD. DNA of the CDR3: TGTGCCACCAGTGATTTGAGAACAGGGATCTATGAGCAGTTCTTC. Protein sequence: CATSDLRTGIYEQFF.

The chain has TRBV24-1 and TRBJ2-5; 12 bases fit TRBD2. The CDR3 loop spans 16 amino acids. Germline V gives CDR1 KGHDR, CDR2 SFDVKD. The V and J ends lost 0 bases and 5 bases, in that order; junction bases with no gene match: 3. DNA of the CDR3: TGTGCCACCAGTGATTTGGGACTAGCGGGGTGGGAGACCCAGTACTTC. The encoded protein is CATSDLGLAGWETQYF.

The chain couples TRBV3-1 (or the pseudogene TRBV3-2) to TRBJ2-7, with D maybe TRBD1 (5 bases). Germline V gene data show CDR1 as LGHDT and CDR2 as YNNKEL (reference sequence). The CDR3 spans 13 residues. Deletions cut 3 bases from V and 5 bases from J, with 11 bases between. This chain's CDR3 is CASSHQGVDEQYF. The CDR3 bases are TGTGCCAGCAGCCATCAAGGGGTCGACGAGCAGTACTTC.

The chain couples TRBV18 to TRBJ1-5; 10 nucleotides line up with TRBD1. There are 19 residues in the CDR3. In germline, CDR1 is KGHSH, CDR2 LQKENI. Trimming took 6 bases from V and 6 from J; bases not matched to a gene: 20. The CDR3 sequence: CASSIGWDRGVQGSQPQHF. CDR3 nucleotide sequence: TGTGCCAGCTCTATCGGCTGGGACAGGGGCGTCCAAGGAAGTCAGCCCCAGCATTTT.

This chain links TRBV7-9 with TRBJ1-2; D remains unclear. Germline values: CDR1 SEHNR, CDR2 FQNEAQ (reference sequence). CDR3 length: 15 amino acids. Trimming pared 0 bases from V and 6 bases from J, leaving 14 bases between. This CDR3 is CASSLAIGLKDGYTF. As DNA, the CDR3 is TGTGCCAGCAGCTTAGCGATTGGACTAAAAGATGGCTACACCTTC.

This rearrangement joins TRBV7-2 to TRBJ2-7; TRBD2 might be the D (6 bases). This CDR3 is 15 amino acids long. Germline V gene sequence: CDR1 SGHTA, CDR2 FQGNSA. Between the trimmed V and J ends, which lost 5 bases and 5 bases, there was a span of 19 bases. The CDR3 region has the DNA TGTGCCAGCAGCCTAAGTTTAAGGGCGGGGAACGAGCAGTACTTC. Its translation: CASSLSLRAGNEQYF.

The chain links TRBV19 to TRBJ1-5; 7 bases are shared with TRBD1. CDR1 is LNHDA and CDR2 is SQIVND in the germline V gene (reference sequence). This CDR3 spans 15 amino acids. The trim removed 4 bases at V and 9 bases at J, leaving 12 bases unmatched. The CDR3 loop reads CASSNQGQLGMPQHF. The DNA of the CDR3 is TGTGCCAGTAGTAACCAGGGACAGCTAGGGATGCCCCAGCATTTT. Full variable domain (rest looked up from reference TRBV19 and TRBJ1-5): DGGITQSPKYLFRKEGQNVTLSCEQNLNHDAMYWYRQDPGQGLRLIYYSQIVNDFQKGDIAEGYSVSREKKESFPLTVTSAQKNPTAFYLCASSNQGQLGMPQHFGDGTRLSIL.

The V and J genes are TRBV28 and TRBJ1-4, with D possibly being TRBD1 (5 bases). The CDR3 is 14 amino acids. Between the trimmed V and J ends, which lost 3 bases and 3 bases, there was a span of 8 bases. Germline assignment: CDR1 MDHEN and CDR2 SYDVKM. CDR3 in DNA: TGTGCCAGCAGTTTTACAGGCGCTAATGAAAAACTGTTTTTT. Translated: CASSFTGANEKLFF.

In its sample, this clone was seen a few times. The sample contains more than one DNA sequence encoding this CDR3. The J gene is TRBJ2-7, the V gene TRBV4-2; 12 bases map to TRBD1. The trim removed 3 bases at V and 4 bases at J, leaving 1 base unmatched. This CDR3 contains 14 residues. Germline V CDR1 and CDR2: LGHNA, YNFKEQ. This CDR3 is CASSQGQGAYEQYF. DNA of the CDR3: TGTGCCAGCAGCCAGGGACAGGGGGCTTACGAGCAGTACTTC.

This chain links TRBV19 with TRBJ1-5, with D possibly TRBD1 on 6 matching bases. The CDR3 spans 15 residues. Germline CDR1 LNHDA, CDR2 SQIVND (reference sequence). Trimming took 5 bases from V and 0 from J, leaving 11 bases between them. The CDR3 is CASSSGVYSNQPQHF. In DNA, the CDR3 is TGTGCCAGTAGTTCAGGGGTCTATAGCAATCAGCCCCAGCATTTT.

This chain joins TRBV6-5 and TRBJ2-2; D not resolved. Germline CDR1 MNHEY, CDR2 SVGAGI. V lost 5 bases, J lost 8 bases, and 15 bases lay in between. The CDR3 is 14 amino acids. The CDR3 DNA is TGTGCCAGCAGTCCCGACCCCCCGGGTGGGGAGCTGTTTTTT. Residues: CASSPDPPGGELFF.

The chain has TRBV12-3 or TRBV12-4 and TRBJ2-1, with no clear D. The germline V and J ends were trimmed by 7 bases and 2 bases, with 6 bases remaining between them. This CDR3 region has 12 residues. The CDR3 is CASTVTYNEQFF. CDR3 DNA: TGTGCCAGCACTGTAACCTACAATGAGCAGTTCTTC.

The chain employs TRBV19 and TRBJ2-7, with TRBD1 identical over 9 bases. This CDR3 has 13 residues. With V trimmed by 8 bases and J by 7 bases, 9 bases remained unmatched. Germline-derived CDR1 and CDR2 are LNHDA and SQIVND (reference sequence). CDR3 protein: CASGLTGGREQYF. CDR3 nucleotides: TGTGCCAGTGGTCTGACAGGGGGAAGGGAGCAGTACTTC.

V usage is TRBV9 and J usage is TRBJ2-3; D unclear. The CDR3 consists of 16 residues. The germline V gene has CDR1 SGDLS and CDR2 YYNGEE. V dropped 1 base and J dropped 1 base, with 13 bases sitting between them. CDR3 region: CASSVFRVEGTDTQYF. Here the CDR3 DNA reads TGTGCCAGCAGCGTATTTCGCGTCGAGGGCACAGATACGCAGTATTTT. Supplemented by reference TRBV9 and TRBJ2-3, the full variable domain reads DSGVTQTPKHLITATGQRVTLRCSPRSGDLSVYWYQQSLDQGLQFLIQYYNGEERAKGNILERFSAQQFPDLHSELNLSSLELGDSALYFCASSVFRVEGTDTQYFGPGTRLTVL.

The chain joins TRBV2 to TRBJ1-4, with a possible D match to TRBD1 (5 bases). Germline lookup yields CDR1 SNHLY and CDR2 FYNNEI. The CDR3 has 15 amino acids. Trimming took off 3 bases at V and 7 bases at J, with 15 bases between the two ends. The chain's CDR3 is CASSDIGGGFEKLFF. The CDR3 DNA sequence: TGTGCCAGCAGTGATATCGGGGGAGGGTTTGAAAAACTGTTTTTT.

The chain is built from TRBV6-2 or TRBV6-3 and TRBJ2-1; D unresolved. CDR1 and CDR2 (germline): MNHEY, SVGEGT. The germline V and J ends were trimmed by 3 bases and 15 bases, with 21 bases remaining between them. This CDR3 spans 14 amino acids. CDR3 DNA sequence: TGTGCCAGCAGTTATCCTGCGCGGCGCAATTGGCGGTTCTTC. Encoded protein: CASSYPARRNWRFF.

This clone appeared a few times. V usage is TRBV6-4 and J usage is TRBJ1-6; possibly TRBD1 for D (6 bases). The V gene lost 4 bases and the J gene lost 7 bases, with 17 bases spanning the gap. CDR3 length equals 16 residues. The V gene's germline CDR1 is MRHNA and CDR2 SNTAGT. In nucleotides, the CDR3 is TGTGCCAGCAGTGTCCCTCCGGGACACATCAATTCACCCCTCCACTTT. The encoded protein is CASSVPPGHINSPLHF.

The genes are TRBV28 and TRBJ1-4; D may be TRBD1 (5 bases). This CDR3 spans 14 amino acids. V lost 3 bases, J lost 7 bases, and 12 bases lay in between. The V gene's germline CDR1 is MDHEN and CDR2 SYDVKM. CDR3: CASSLVQEREKLFF. The CDR3, as DNA: TGTGCCAGCAGTTTGGTACAGGAGCGTGAAAAACTGTTTTTT.

The rearrangement uses TRBV28 and TRBJ1-2, with TRBD1 matching over 10 bases. Per the germline V gene, CDR1 is MDHEN and CDR2 is SYDVKM. The CDR3 length is 14 residues. With V trimmed by 5 bases and J by 3 bases, 3 bases remained unmatched. The CDR3 DNA sequence: TGTGCCAGCAGTACCGGGACAGGGGACTATGGCTACACCTTC. It specifies CASSTGTGDYGYTF.